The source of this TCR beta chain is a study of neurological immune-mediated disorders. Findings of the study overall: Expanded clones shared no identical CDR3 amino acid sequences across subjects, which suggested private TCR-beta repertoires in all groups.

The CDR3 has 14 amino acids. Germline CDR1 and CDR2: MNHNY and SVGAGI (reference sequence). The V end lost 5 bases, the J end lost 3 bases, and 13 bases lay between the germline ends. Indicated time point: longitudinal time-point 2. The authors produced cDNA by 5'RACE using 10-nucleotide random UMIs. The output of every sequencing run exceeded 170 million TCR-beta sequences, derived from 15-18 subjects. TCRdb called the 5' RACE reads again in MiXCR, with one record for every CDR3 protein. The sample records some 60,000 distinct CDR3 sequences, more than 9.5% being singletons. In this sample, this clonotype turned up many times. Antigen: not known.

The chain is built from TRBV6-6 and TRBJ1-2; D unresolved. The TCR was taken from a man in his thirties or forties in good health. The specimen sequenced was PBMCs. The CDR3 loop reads CASSARGSDYGYTF. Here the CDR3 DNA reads TGTGCCAGCAGTGCTCGCGGATCTGACTATGGCTACACCTTC.